This T cell receptor beta chain derives from a study of blood T cell repertoires in COVID-19. The overall study: Samples representing acute and convalescent COVID-19 were sourced from the United States, Italy and Spain. PBMCs, B-cell-depleted T cells, or T cells were the source of the cDNA or gDNA that made up the material.

Original handling: For nucleated cells, counts were estimated from reference gene primer amplification. Assay: immunoSEQ multiplex PCR; the TCRdb copy retains only in-frame clones and omits some. V, J and clone size are taken as reported in that table, and D and trimming were inferred from the DNA itself. The sample includes 130,000 or so clones, 85% to 90% of them seen just once. CDR1 is GTSNPN and CDR2 is SVGIG in the germline V gene (reference sequence). The CDR3 sequence is 14 residues long. Deletions cut 7 bases from V and 0 bases from J, with 14 bases between. The sample taken for sequencing was peripheral blood. The TCR was taken from a man over 45 with active or convalescent COVID-19. The chain couples TRBV30 to TRBJ2-3; D is undetermined. CDR3 DNA sequence: TGTGCCTCGTCATTCGGCGGAAGCACAGATACGCAGTATTTT. It specifies CASSFGGSTDTQYF.